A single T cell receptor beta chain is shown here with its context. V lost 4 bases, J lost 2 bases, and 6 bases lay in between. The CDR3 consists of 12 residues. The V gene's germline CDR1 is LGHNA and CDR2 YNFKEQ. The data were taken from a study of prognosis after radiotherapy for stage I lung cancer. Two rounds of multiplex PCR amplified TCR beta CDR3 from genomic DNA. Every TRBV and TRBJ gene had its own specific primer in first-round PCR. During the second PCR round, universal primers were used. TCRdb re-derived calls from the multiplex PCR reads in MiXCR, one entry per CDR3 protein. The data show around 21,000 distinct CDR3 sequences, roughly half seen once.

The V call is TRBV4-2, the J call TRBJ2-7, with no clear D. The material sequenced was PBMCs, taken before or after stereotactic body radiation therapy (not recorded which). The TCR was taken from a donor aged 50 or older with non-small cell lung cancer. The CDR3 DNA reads TGTGCCAGCAGCCGGACCCCCTACGAGCAGTACTTC. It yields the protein CASSRTPYEQYF.